This T cell receptor beta chain was sequenced in a study of cytotoxic CD8 clonotypes in ibrutinib-treated CLL. The overall study: When averaged across all of the samples, the counts came to roughly 250,000 productive templates and about 90,000 productive rearrangements.

The method was immunoSEQ multiplex PCR; TCRdb's version includes in-frame clones alone and lacks a portion of them. The sample includes approximately 130,000 clones, around 84% seen only once; the top ten take 2.5% to 3.5%. The V and J ends lost 3 bases and 3 bases respectively, with 12 bases between them. Germline V CDR1 and CDR2: MDHEN, SYDVKM. The CDR3 is 16 residues long. The sample in question was PBMCs, obtained after 24 months of ibrutinib treatment. This chain connects TRBV28 to TRBJ1-6; D not resolved. This clonotype was sampled from a human donor with chronic lymphocytic leukemia. This CDR3 is CASSFWSAVYNSPLHF. The DNA for the CDR3 is TGTGCCAGCAGTTTTTGGTCGGCCGTCTATAATTCACCCCTCCACTTT.